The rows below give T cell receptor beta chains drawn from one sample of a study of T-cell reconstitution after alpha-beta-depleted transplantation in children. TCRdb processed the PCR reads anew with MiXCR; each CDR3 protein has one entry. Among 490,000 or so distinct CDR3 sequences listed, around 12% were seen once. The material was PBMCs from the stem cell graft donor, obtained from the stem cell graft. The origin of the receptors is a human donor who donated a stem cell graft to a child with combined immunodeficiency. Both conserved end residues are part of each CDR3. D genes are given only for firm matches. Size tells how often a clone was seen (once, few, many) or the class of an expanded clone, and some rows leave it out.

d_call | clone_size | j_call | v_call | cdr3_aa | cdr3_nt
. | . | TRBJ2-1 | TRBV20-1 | CSARGFSYNEQFF | TGCAGTGCTAGAGGTTTTAGCTACAATGAGCAGTTCTTC
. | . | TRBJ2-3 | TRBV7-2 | CTSSRMHSSDTQYF | TGTACCAGCAGCCGCATGCACAGTTCAGATACGCAGTATTTT
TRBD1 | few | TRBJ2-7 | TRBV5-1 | CASSWTGGGYEQYF | TGCGCCAGCAGCTGGACAGGGGGGGGATACGAGCAGTACTTC
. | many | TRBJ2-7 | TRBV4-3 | CASSQFPGDSYEQYF | TGCGCCAGCAGCCAATTTCCGGGAGACTCCTACGAGCAGTACTTC
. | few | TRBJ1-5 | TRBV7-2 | CASSFTGLGDQPQHF | TGTGCCAGCAGTTTTACAGGGTTAGGCGATCAGCCCCAGCATTTT
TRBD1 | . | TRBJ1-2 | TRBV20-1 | CSARVDRGYGYTF | TGCAGTGCTAGAGTTGACAGGGGCTATGGCTACACCTTC
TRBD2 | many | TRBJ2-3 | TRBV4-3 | CASSQLAGVMNTQYF | TGCGCCAGCAGCCAATTAGCGGGAGTTATGAATACGCAGTATTTT
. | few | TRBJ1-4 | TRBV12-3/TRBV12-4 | CASRPQDTTNEKLFF | TGTGCCAGCAGACCCCAGGACACAACTAATGAAAAACTGTTTTTT
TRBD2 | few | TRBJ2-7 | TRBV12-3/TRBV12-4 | CASTLGPGGPYEQYF | TGTGCCAGCACCCTAGGGCCGGGAGGGCCATACGAGCAGTACTTC
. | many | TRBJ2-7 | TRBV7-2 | CASSLRVPYEQYF | TGTGCCAGCAGCCTCAGGGTTCCCTACGAGCAGTACTTC
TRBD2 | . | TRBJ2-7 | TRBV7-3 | CASSLIAGAGLYEQYF | TGTGCCAGCAGCTTAATAGCGGGGGCAGGACTATACGAGCAGTACTTC
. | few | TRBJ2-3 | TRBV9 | CASSVAPRTDTQYF | TGTGCCAGCAGCGTAGCTCCCCGCACAGATACGCAGTATTTT
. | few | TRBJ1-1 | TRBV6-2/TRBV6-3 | CASTVGQGLTEAFF | TGTGCCAGCACCGTCGGGCAGGGGCTCACTGAAGCTTTCTTT
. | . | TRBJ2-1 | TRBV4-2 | CASSQALKAYNEQFF | TGTGCCAGCAGCCAAGCCTTGAAGGCCTACAATGAGCAGTTCTTC
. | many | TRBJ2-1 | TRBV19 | CTRDPTFF | TGTACCCGGGACCCTACGTTCTTC
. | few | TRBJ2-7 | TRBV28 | CASSSTGGLTYEQYF | TGTGCCAGCAGTTCGACGGGGGGCTTGACCTACGAGCAGTACTTC
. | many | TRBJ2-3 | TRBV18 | CASSPGTTDTQYF | TGTGCCAGCTCACCAGGGACCACAGATACGCAGTATTTT
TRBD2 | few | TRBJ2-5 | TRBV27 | CASSPRWTSAQETQYF | TGTGCCAGCAGTCCTCGATGGACTAGCGCACAAGAGACCCAGTACTTC
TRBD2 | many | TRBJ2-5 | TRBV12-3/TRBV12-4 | CASSLPTSGPYQETQYF | TGTGCCAGCAGTTTACCTACTAGCGGGCCGTACCAAGAGACCCAGTACTTC
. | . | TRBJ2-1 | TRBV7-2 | CASTPRAYSYNEQFF | TGTGCCAGCACCCCCCGGGCATACTCCTACAATGAGCAGTTCTTC
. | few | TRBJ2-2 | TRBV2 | CASSEQLAVGTGELFF | TGTGCCAGCAGTGAGCAGCTCGCGGTGGGCACCGGGGAGCTGTTTTTT
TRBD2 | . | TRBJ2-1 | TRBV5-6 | CASSLIWREGLGNNEQFF | TGTGCCAGCAGCTTGATCTGGCGGGAGGGATTAGGGAACAATGAGCAGTTCTTC
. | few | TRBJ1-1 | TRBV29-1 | CSAVPTVMNTEAFF | TGCAGCGCAGTGCCGACAGTTATGAACACTGAAGCTTTCTTT
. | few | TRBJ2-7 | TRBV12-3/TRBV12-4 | CASSFGGDRTSYEQYF | TGTGCCAGCAGTTTCGGGGGGGACAGGACCTCCTACGAGCAGTACTTC
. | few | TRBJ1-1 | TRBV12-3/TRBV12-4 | CASSFGRTTEAFF | TGTGCCAGCAGTTTTGGGCGGACCACTGAAGCTTTCTTT
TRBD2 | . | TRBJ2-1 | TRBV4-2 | CASSQAWTSGGSSYNEQFF | TGTGCCAGCAGCCAAGCCTGGACTAGCGGGGGGTCCTCCTACAATGAGCAGTTCTTC
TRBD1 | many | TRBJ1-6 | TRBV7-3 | CASSLNRGMNSPLHF | TGTGCCAGCAGCTTAAACAGGGGAATGAATTCACCCCTCCACTTT
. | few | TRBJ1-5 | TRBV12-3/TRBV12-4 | CASSFGGSGNQPQHF | TGTGCCAGCAGTTTCGGGGGGTCCGGGAATCAGCCCCAGCATTTT
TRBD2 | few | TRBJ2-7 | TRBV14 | CASSQFPSGAYEQYF | TGTGCCAGCAGCCAATTCCCTAGCGGTGCCTACGAGCAGTACTTC
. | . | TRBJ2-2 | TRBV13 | CASTRSQRNTGELFF | TGTGCCAGCACCCGTTCACAAAGGAACACCGGGGAGCTGTTTTTT
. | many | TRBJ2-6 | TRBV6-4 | CASSQGSGANVLTF | TGTGCCAGCAGCCAGGGTTCTGGGGCCAACGTCCTGACTTTC
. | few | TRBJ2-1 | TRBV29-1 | CSVEVHPAGEQFF | TGCAGCGTTGAAGTCCACCCCGCGGGTGAGCAGTTCTTC
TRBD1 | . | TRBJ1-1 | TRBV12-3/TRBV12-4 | CASINGQGTEAFF | TGTGCCAGCATTAATGGACAGGGGACTGAAGCTTTCTTT
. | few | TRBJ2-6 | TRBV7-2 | CASSRLVVTGANVLTF | TGTGCCAGCAGCCGGCTGGTGGTCACTGGGGCCAACGTCCTGACTTTC
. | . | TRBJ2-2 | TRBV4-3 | CASSQGQGTLTGELFF | TGCGCCAGCAGCCAAGGGCAGGGGACTCTCACCGGGGAGCTGTTTTTT
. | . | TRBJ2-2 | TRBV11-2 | CASSFGLLTGELFF | TGTGCCAGCAGCTTCGGACTACTTACCGGGGAGCTGTTTTTT
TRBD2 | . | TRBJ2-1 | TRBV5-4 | CASSRRTSGNDEQFF | TGTGCCAGCAGCCGAAGAACTAGCGGGAACGATGAGCAGTTCTTC
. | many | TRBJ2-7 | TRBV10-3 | CAISFQGDEQYF | TGTGCCATCAGTTTTCAGGGTGACGAGCAGTACTTC
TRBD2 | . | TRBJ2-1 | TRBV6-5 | CASSFSGVAYNEQFF | TGTGCCAGCAGTTTTAGCGGGGTGGCCTACAATGAGCAGTTCTTC
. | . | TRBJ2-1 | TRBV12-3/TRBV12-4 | CASRLPGDNEQFF | TGTGCCAGCAGACTCCCGGGAGACAATGAGCAGTTCTTC
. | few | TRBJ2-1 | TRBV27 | CASSPDSNEQFF | TGTGCCAGCAGCCCGGACTCCAATGAGCAGTTCTTC
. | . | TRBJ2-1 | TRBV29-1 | CSVETGTFMGEQFF | TGCAGCGTGGAAACCGGGACTTTCATGGGCGAGCAGTTCTTC
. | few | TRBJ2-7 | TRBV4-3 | CASSQEVRGSEQYF | TGCGCCAGCAGCCAAGAGGTCAGGGGATCCGAGCAGTACTTC
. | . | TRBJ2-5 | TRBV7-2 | CASSLGERGAAETQYF | TGTGCCAGCAGCTTAGGGGAAAGGGGGGCGGCGGAGACCCAGTACTTC
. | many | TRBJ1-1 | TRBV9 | CASSARTDPMNTEAFF | TGTGCCAGCAGCGCAAGGACGGACCCGATGAACACTGAAGCTTTCTTT
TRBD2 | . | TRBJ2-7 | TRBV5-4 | CASSSGLASYEQYF | TGTGCCAGCAGCTCGGGACTAGCCTCCTACGAGCAGTACTTC
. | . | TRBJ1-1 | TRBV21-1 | CASSPRPSGNTEAFF | TGTGCCAGCAGCCCGCGACCGTCCGGGAACACTGAAGCTTTCTTT
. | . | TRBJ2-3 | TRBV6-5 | CASSSPTGEGAQYF | TGTGCCAGCAGTTCTCCGACAGGGGAGGGTGCGCAGTATTTT
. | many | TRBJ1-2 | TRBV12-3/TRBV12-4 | CASSLQGSYGYTF | TGTGCCAGCAGTTTACAGGGTAGCTATGGCTACACCTTC
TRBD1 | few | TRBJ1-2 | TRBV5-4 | CASSSGTAANYGYTF | TGTGCCAGCAGCTCCGGGACAGCCGCAAACTATGGCTACACCTTC
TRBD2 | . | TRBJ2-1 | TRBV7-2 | CASSLVALAGDNEQFF | TGTGCCAGCAGCTTAGTAGCGCTAGCGGGAGACAATGAGCAGTTCTTC
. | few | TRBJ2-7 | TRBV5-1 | CASSSNGQGYFFLAGTYEQYF | TGCGCCAGCAGCTCTAACGGACAGGGTTATTTTTTTCTAGCGGGAACCTACGAGCAGTACTTC
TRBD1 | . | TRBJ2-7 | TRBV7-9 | CASSSRLQGQSYEQYF | TGTGCCAGCAGCTCGCGCCTCCAGGGACAGTCCTACGAGCAGTACTTC
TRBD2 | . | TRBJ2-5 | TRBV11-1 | CASSVRLAPGVETQYF | TGTGCCAGCAGCGTCCGACTAGCCCCGGGGGTGGAGACCCAGTACTTC
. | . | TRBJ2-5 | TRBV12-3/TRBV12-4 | CASSWQGTETQYF | TGTGCCAGCAGTTGGCAGGGGACGGAGACCCAGTACTTC